A selection of T cell receptor beta chains follows, all from one sample in a study of naive and memory T cell subsets. Each CDR3 protein is one row after TCRdb ran MiXCR on the UMI-ligation and nested PCR reads. The sample lists about 35,000 distinct CDR3 sequences, about an eighth occurring once. Sequenced sample: effector memory CD4+ T cells from blood. Receptors originate from a human donor in good health. CDR3s include the opening cysteine and the closing phenylalanine or tryptophan. D genes are given only for firm matches. Size tells how often a clone was seen (once, few, many) or the class of an expanded clone, and some rows leave it out.

clone_size	d_call	v_call	j_call	cdr3_aa	cdr3_nt
.	TRBD2	TRBV11-1	TRBJ2-1	CASSRGLAGELSSYNEQFF	TGTGCCAGCAGCCGGGGACTAGCGGGAGAACTTAGCTCCTACAATGAGCAGTTCTTC
.	TRBD2	TRBV5-4	TRBJ2-5	CASSLRTSGSGETQYF	TGTGCCAGCAGCCTCAGGACTAGCGGGAGCGGGGAGACCCAGTACTTC
many	TRBD2	TRBV20-1	TRBJ2-7	CSARDGRSPSYEQYF	TGCAGTGCTAGGGACGGGAGGAGCCCCTCCTACGAGCAGTACTTC
.	TRBD1	TRBV19	TRBJ2-4	CASSASGQGALPPKNIQYF	TGTGCCAGTAGCGCATCGGGACAGGGGGCGCTTCCCCCCAAAAACATTCAGTACTTC
many	.	TRBV10-3	TRBJ2-1	CAISEVDEQFF	TGTGCCATCAGTGAGGTAGATGAGCAGTTCTTC
few	.	TRBV4-2	TRBJ2-3	CASSPGWGEGTDTQYF	TGTGCCAGCAGCCCCGGGTGGGGGGAGGGCACAGATACGCAGTATTTT
.	.	TRBV10-3	TRBJ2-1	CAISERLPSYNEQFF	TGTGCCATCAGTGAGAGGCTCCCATCCTACAATGAGCAGTTCTTC
.	.	TRBV29-1	TRBJ1-4	CSASGDTNEKLFF	TGCAGCGCCTCAGGAGACACTAATGAAAAACTGTTTTTT
.	TRBD2	TRBV20-1	TRBJ2-5	CSAPGGLQETQYF	TGCAGTGCTCCGGGGGGTCTCCAAGAGACCCAGTACTTC
few	.	TRBV21-1	TRBJ2-7	CASAMKGGTYEQYF	TGTGCCAGCGCTATGAAGGGGGGGACCTACGAGCAGTACTTC
.	.	TRBV6-6	TRBJ1-5	CASSQDPSHQPQHF	TGTGCCAGCAGTCAAGACCCTAGCCATCAGCCCCAGCATTTT